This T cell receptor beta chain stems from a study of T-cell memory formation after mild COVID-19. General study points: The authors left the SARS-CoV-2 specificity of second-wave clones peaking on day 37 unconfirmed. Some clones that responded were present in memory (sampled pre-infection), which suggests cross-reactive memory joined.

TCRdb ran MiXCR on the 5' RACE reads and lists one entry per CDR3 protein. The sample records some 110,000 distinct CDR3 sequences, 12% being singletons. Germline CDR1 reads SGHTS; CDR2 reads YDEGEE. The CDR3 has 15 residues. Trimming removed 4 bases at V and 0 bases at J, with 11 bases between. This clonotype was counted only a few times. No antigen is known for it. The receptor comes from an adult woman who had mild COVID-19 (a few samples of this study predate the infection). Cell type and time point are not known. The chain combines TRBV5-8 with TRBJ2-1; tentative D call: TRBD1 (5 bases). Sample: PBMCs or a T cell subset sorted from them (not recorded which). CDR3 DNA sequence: TGTGCCAGCAGCCCCGGTAGGGGCTCCTACAATGAGCAGTTCTTC. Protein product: CASSPGRGSYNEQFF. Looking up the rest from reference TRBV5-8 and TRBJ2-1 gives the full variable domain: EAGVTQSPTHLIKTRGQQATLRCSPISGHTSVYWYQQALGLGLQFLLWYDEGEERNRGNFPPRFSGRQFPNYSSELNVNALELEDSALYLCASSPGRGSYNEQFFGPGTRLTVL.